This TCR beta chain derives from a study of spatial heterogeneity in lung cancer. Time point given: sample taken at primary tumor resection. Unsorted whole RNA from tumor, nontumor lung or frozen PBMC underwent sequencing. Germline CDR1 reads MDHEN; CDR2 reads SYDVKM. The V end was cut by 8 bases, the J end by 5 bases, with 18 bases between. The CDR3 has 15 amino acids. TCRdb used MiXCR to reprocess the 5' RACE reads, holding one entry per CDR3 protein. The sample lists about 7,900 distinct CDR3 sequences; roughly 5% were seen once. Judged by abundance, this clonotype is medium-sized. This beta chain represents an off-target read in a library built for alpha chains; its size is of limited meaning.

The receptor comes from a male donor with early-stage non-small cell lung cancer. Sample: PBMCs, taken at surgery. This chain joins TRBV28 and TRBJ2-2; D may be TRBD1 (6 bases). CDR3 DNA sequence: TGTGCCAGCTTGGGGGCCGGGCAGGGAACCGGGGAGCTGTTTTTT. Translating it yields CASLGAGQGTGELFF.